The clone carrying this TCR beta chain was found many times. Its antigen is not identified. When ophthalmopathy did not progress within 18 months, Graves' hyperthyroidism was considered stable. Diagnostic assessment was based on clinical symptoms, serum thyroxine and TRAb, thyroid ultrasound and orbital computed tomography. The CDR3 extends over 13 amino acids. Germline V gene data show CDR1 as SGHTA and CDR2 as FQGNSA. Trimming pared 5 bases from V and 5 bases from J, leaving 12 bases between. This sample stems from a study of T cells in Graves' hyperthyroidism and ophthalmopathy. Looking at the study overall: Peripheral blood was acquired at first diagnosis, ahead of any therapy whatsoever. Regarding the study as a whole: Among thyroid clonotypes expanded above 0.001, most also appeared in blood.

RNA transcripts gave rise to amplified TCR beta CDR3 regions. An initial round of RT-PCR targeting the TCR CDR3 relied on the HTBI primer set. TCRdb reanalysed the multiplex PCR reads using MiXCR and keeps one entry per CDR3 protein. The sample holds about 560,000 distinct CDR3 sequences; over 15% are singletons and the top ten take 15% to 20%. The sequenced sample consisted of blood. This chain uses TRBV7-2 with TRBJ1-1, with no clear D. This clonotype was obtained from a woman younger than 30 with Graves' hyperthyroidism. CDR3 sequence: CASSVGPETEAFF. As DNA, the CDR3 is TGTGCCAGCAGCGTCGGACCGGAGACTGAAGCTTTCTTT. Looking up the rest from reference TRBV7-2 and TRBJ1-1 gives the full variable domain: GAGVSQSPSNKVTEKGKDVELRCDPISGHTALYWYRQSLGQGLEFLIYFQGNSAPDKSGLPSDRFSAERTGGSVSTLTIQRTQQEDSAVYLCASSVGPETEAFFGQGTRLTVV.